A selection of T cell receptor beta chains follows, all from one sample in a study of blood T cell repertoires in COVID-19. The table came from immunoSEQ multiplex PCR; TCRdb's copy has only in-frame clones and leaves some out. The data contain approximately 150,000 clones, more than 75% of them seen just once; the ten biggest clones take up 2.5% to 3%. Sequenced: peripheral blood. The receptors here all came from a woman older than 75 with COVID-19, enrolled during active disease. Both conserved end residues are part of each CDR3. A D gene is named only where the DNA matches it firmly. The size field is filled for only some rows; it gives once, few, many or a size class.

CDR3,DNA,D,J,V,size
CATSDRTGTGKQFF,TGTGCCACCAGTGACCGGACCGGGACAGGGAAACAGTTCTTC,TRBD1,TRBJ2-1,TRBV24-1,NA
CASSVEGSMSGWYEQYF,TGTGCCAGCAGCGTAGAAGGATCGATGAGCGGGTGGTACGAGCAGTACTTC,NA,TRBJ2-7,TRBV9,NA
CASSRGLAGHTGELFF,TGCGCCAGCAGCAGGGGACTAGCGGGCCACACCGGGGAGCTGTTTTTT,TRBD2,TRBJ2-2,TRBV4-3,NA
CASSQGQRDLSYNEQFF,TGTGCCAGCAGCCAAGGGCAGCGGGACCTCTCCTACAATGAGCAGTTCTTC,TRBD2,TRBJ2-1,TRBV4-2,NA
CASSFRGVGEQYF,TGTGCCAGCAGTTTTCGGGGAGTGGGCGAGCAGTACTTC,NA,TRBJ2-7,TRBV12-3/TRBV12-4,NA
CASSPASSGANVLTF,TGTGCCAGCTCACCAGCCAGCTCTGGGGCCAACGTCCTGACTTTC,NA,TRBJ2-6,TRBV18,NA
CASRARLAGVGLDYEQYF,TGTGCCAGCAGGGCCCGGCTAGCGGGAGTCGGTTTGGACTACGAGCAGTACTTC,TRBD2,TRBJ2-7,TRBV7-8,once
CASSLEAGGYTF,TGTGCCAGCAGCTTAGAGGCAGGGGGCTACACCTTC,NA,TRBJ1-2,TRBV7-2,NA
CATRTGQYTDTQYF,TGTGCCACCCGCACGGGACAGTACACAGATACGCAGTATTTT,TRBD1,TRBJ2-3,TRBV2,NA
CASSMVSGGRSYNEQFF,TGTGCCAGTAGTATGGTCTCCGGAGGGAGGTCCTACAATGAGCAGTTCTTC,NA,TRBJ2-1,TRBV19,NA
CASSIDRGGETEAFF,TGTGCCAGTAGTATAGATCGCGGGGGGGAAACTGAAGCTTTCTTT,NA,TRBJ1-1,TRBV19,NA
CASGDRGTNTGELFF,TGTGCCAGCGGTGACAGGGGTACGAACACCGGGGAGCTGTTTTTT,TRBD1,TRBJ2-2,TRBV6-1,NA
CASSLGALGQHNEKLFF,TGCGCCAGCAGCTTGGGAGCTTTGGGACAGCATAATGAAAAACTGTTTTTT,TRBD1,TRBJ1-4,TRBV5-1,NA
CASSLTPGQGPHQPQHF,TGTGCCAGCAGCTTAACTCCGGGACAGGGCCCTCATCAGCCCCAGCATTTT,TRBD1,TRBJ1-5,TRBV5-8,few
CATQGFVTQPQHF,TGTGCCACACAGGGGTTCGTCACTCAGCCCCAGCATTTT,TRBD1,TRBJ1-5,TRBV28,NA
CASSQPTQDRGSPLHF,TGCGCCAGCAGCCAACCAACACAGGACAGGGGCTCACCCCTCCACTTT,TRBD1,TRBJ1-6,TRBV4-1,few
CATSRDKGSGANVLTF,TGTGCCACCAGCAGAGATAAGGGGTCTGGGGCCAACGTCCTGACTTTC,NA,TRBJ2-6,TRBV15,NA